Below, 32 T cell receptor beta chains from the same sample are listed, as sequenced in a study of blood T cell repertoires in COVID-19. Assay: immunoSEQ multiplex PCR; the TCRdb copy retains only in-frame clones and omits some. Of about 49,000 clones in the sample, 70% to 90% were seen once. The sequenced material came from peripheral blood. Source of these receptors: a human donor in a cohort sampled during active COVID-19.

The rearrangement links TRBV5-4 to TRBJ2-7; tentatively, D is TRBD1 (5 bases). The CDR3 loop spans 14 amino acids. Germline V gives CDR1 SGHNT, CDR2 YYREEE (reference sequence). The ends were cut back, 6 bases at V and 7 bases at J, with 20 bases in the middle. The CDR3 DNA reads as TGTGCCAGCACCTCGGAGACAGACCCTTGGGAGCAGTACTTC. It is translated as CASTSETDPWEQYF. Complete variable domain (other parts from reference TRBV5-4 and TRBJ2-7): ETGVTQSPTHLIKTRGQQVTLRCSSQSGHNTVSWYQQALGQGPQFIFQYYREEENGRGNFPPRFSGLQFPNYSSELNVNALELDDSALYLCASTSETDPWEQYFGPGTRLTVT.

V is TRBV5-6 and J is TRBJ1-1; 7 nucleotides line up with TRBD1. The CDR3 spans 15 residues. The V and J ends lost 1 base and 2 bases, in that order; junction bases with no gene match: 5. Germline V lookup: CDR1 SGHDT, CDR2 YYEEEE. CDR3 DNA sequence: TGTGCCAGCAGCTTGAAGGGGGCATATAACACTGAAGCTTTCTTT. Translated: CASSLKGAYNTEAFF.

CDR3 bases: TGTGCCAGTAGTCAACAAATTATGACTAAACTAATTTCCTACGAGCAGTACTTC. Its protein is CASSQQIMTKLISYEQYF. This chain uses TRBV19 with TRBJ2-7, with D perhaps matching TRBD2 (5 bases). Deletions cut 5 bases from V and 1 base from J, with 24 bases between. This CDR3 has 18 amino acids. Germline CDR1 LNHDA, CDR2 SQIVND (reference sequence).

The chain is built from TRBV5-4 and TRBJ2-5, with D possibly being TRBD2 (5 bases). V lost 0 bases to trimming and J lost 3 bases, with 6 bases between them. The CDR3 length is 13 residues. Germline V gene lookup returns CDR1 SGHNT and CDR2 YYREEE (reference sequence). For the CDR3, the DNA is TGTGCCAGCAGCTTGGGTAGCGAAGAGACCCAGTACTTC. Translated: CASSLGSEETQYF.

The V call is TRBV5-6, the J call TRBJ1-2; perhaps TRBD1 as D (6 bases). This CDR3 is 14 amino acids long. Germline CDR1 SGHDT, CDR2 YYEEEE. Between the trimmed V and J ends, which lost 0 bases and 7 bases, there was a span of 13 bases. The CDR3 bases are TGTGCCAGCAGCTTGGGACAGGCCGGCGGTGGCTACACCTTC. Its translation: CASSLGQAGGGYTF. Drawing the rest from reference TRBV5-6 and TRBJ1-2, the complete variable domain is DAGVTQSPTHLIKTRGQQVTLRCSPKSGHDTVSWYQQALGQGPQFIFQYYEEEERQRGNFPDRFSGHQFPNYSSELNVNALLLGDSALYLCASSLGQAGGGYTFGSGTRLTVV.

This clone has a single count. For the CDR3, the DNA is TGCAGCGCCGGGTTGAGGACGACAGTCATGAACACTGAAGCTTTCTTT. This gives the protein CSAGLRTTVMNTEAFF. V and J are TRBV29-1 and TRBJ1-1, with D maybe TRBD1 (5 bases). This CDR3 has 16 amino acids. Germline CDR1 SQVTM, CDR2 ANQGSEA. Trimming shortened V by 7 bases and J by 0 bases, and 21 bases separated the two germline ends.

The chain links TRBV7-8 to TRBJ1-1; TRBD1 might be the D (6 bases). CDR1 SGHVS and CDR2 FQNEAQ come from the germline V gene. This CDR3 is built from 18 residues. V dropped 0 bases and J dropped 3 bases, with 20 bases sitting between them. The CDR3 DNA sequence: TGTGCCAGCAGCTTAGCGCCTTGGGTCAGGGGCGCGCACACTGAAGCTTTCTTT. Amino acid sequence: CASSLAPWVRGAHTEAFF.

The rearrangement links TRBV9 to TRBJ2-1; 10 bases line up with TRBD2. The CDR3 loop spans 19 amino acids. CDR1 and CDR2 from the germline V gene are SGDLS and YYNGEE. J gave up 9 bases and V 0 bases, and 18 bases lay outside the gene matches. This chain's CDR3 is CASSVDPLGRAGGPGEQFF. CDR3 coding DNA: TGTGCCAGCAGCGTAGATCCCCTCGGGCGAGCGGGAGGGCCAGGTGAGCAGTTCTTC.

The V and J genes are TRBV18 and TRBJ2-4; 7 positions agree with TRBD1. CDR1 is KGHSH, CDR2 LQKENI, per germline. This CDR3 is 14 amino acids long. The V and J ends lost 6 bases and 8 bases, in that order; junction bases with no gene match: 10. The CDR3 nucleotides are TGTGCCAGCTCCCTCACGGGACAGCAAGACATTCAGTACTTC. As protein: CASSLTGQQDIQYF.

J is TRBJ2-1 and V is TRBV5-1; unclear D gene. The V end lost 5 bases, the J end lost 5 bases, and 8 bases lay between the germline ends. CDR3 length equals 12 residues. CDR1 and CDR2 (germline): SGHRS, YFSETQ. CDR3 loop: CASSLFNNEQFF. The DNA for the CDR3 is TGCGCCAGCAGTTTATTTAACAATGAGCAGTTCTTC.

This clone showed up just a few times. The chain joins TRBV4-1 to TRBJ2-2; perhaps TRBD2 as D (6 bases). Between the trimmed V and J ends, which lost 0 bases and 4 bases, there was a span of 12 bases. This CDR3 spans 16 amino acids. Germline loops: CDR1 MGHRA, CDR2 YSYEKL. Here the CDR3 DNA reads TGCGCCAGCAGCCAAGATGAGCGACTAGTCACCGGGGAGCTGTTTTTT. It translates to CASSQDERLVTGELFF.

This chain connects TRBV6-4 to TRBJ2-3; tentatively, D is TRBD1 (6 bases). The V gene lost 8 bases and the J gene lost 0 bases, with 15 bases spanning the gap. Germline V lookup: CDR1 MRHNA, CDR2 SNTAGT. The CDR3 extends over 15 amino acids. CDR3 protein: CASALRGSSTDTQYF. The CDR3 DNA reads as TGTGCCAGCGCTCTCAGGGGATCTAGCACAGATACGCAGTATTTT.

V and J are TRBV28 and TRBJ2-1; maybe TRBD2 (7 bases). CDR3 length equals 14 residues. CDR1 is MDHEN and CDR2 is SYDVKM in the germline V gene. Trimming stripped 4 bases from V and 8 bases from J, with 15 bases between. The CDR3 nucleotides read TGTGCCAGCAGTTACCCCACAGGGAGGGATGAGCAGTTCTTC. Translated: CASSYPTGRDEQFF.

V usage is TRBV7-9 and J usage is TRBJ2-1; possible D gene TRBD2, 7 bases. The CDR3 contains 17 residues. Germline-derived CDR1 and CDR2 are SEHNR and FQNEAQ (reference sequence). Trimming pared 4 bases from V and 6 bases from J, leaving 22 bases between. CDR3 DNA: TGTGCCAGCAGCTGGCCCCCATGGGGGGGGCACGGCAATGAGCAGTTCTTC. It translates to CASSWPPWGGHGNEQFF.

This chain joins TRBV3-1 (or the pseudogene TRBV3-2) and TRBJ1-5; TRBD1 matches 7 bases. After removal of 0 bases from V and 7 bases from J, the junction contained 3 bases not matched to a gene. CDR3 length: 14 residues. CDR1 LGHDT and CDR2 YNNKEL come from the germline V gene (reference sequence). The CDR3 nucleotides are TGTGCCAGCAGCCAAGATGTAGGGGGCCAGCCCCAGCATTTT. As protein: CASSQDVGGQPQHF.

The rearrangement joins TRBV10-1 to TRBJ1-1; D not resolved. Looked up from germline, CDR1 is WNHNN and CDR2 is SYGVQD (reference sequence). The V end lost 5 bases, the J end lost 1 base, and 8 bases lay between the germline ends. The CDR3 is 13 amino acids. The CDR3 loop is CASSPTPNTEAFF. The DNA for the CDR3 is TGCGCCAGCAGTCCGACACCGAACACTGAAGCTTTCTTT.

This sequence joins TRBV2 and TRBJ2-1, with 14 bases lining up with TRBD2. This CDR3 contains 14 residues. Trimming removed 3 bases from V and 10 bases from J; junction bases left unmatched: 2. The germline V gene has CDR1 SNHLY and CDR2 FYNNEI. The CDR3 reads CASSERTSGGEQFF. CDR3 sequence (DNA): TGTGCCAGCAGTGAGAGGACTAGCGGGGGGGAGCAGTTCTTC.

The chain combines TRBV2 with TRBJ1-1; TRBD1 matches 11 bases. Looked up from germline, CDR1 is SNHLY and CDR2 is FYNNEI. CDR3 length: 14 amino acids. After removal of 10 bases from V and 5 bases from J, the junction contained 9 bases not matched to a gene. This CDR3 reads CATVRTGGVTEAFF. For the CDR3, the DNA is TGTGCCACCGTCCGGACAGGGGGCGTAACTGAAGCTTTCTTT.

The chain combines TRBV4-2 with TRBJ1-2; TRBD1 matches 8 bases. The CDR3 spans 16 residues. V dropped 1 base and J dropped 6; count of bases not matched to a gene: 10. From germline, CDR1 is LGHNA and CDR2 YNFKEQ. The CDR3 spells CASSQVGGTGGHGYTF. The CDR3, as DNA: TGTGCCAGCAGCCAAGTCGGGGGAACAGGGGGGCATGGCTACACCTTC.

In its sample, this clone was seen a few times. The CDR3 sequence is CSASAGQREQYF. The CDR3 DNA reads as TGCAGTGCCAGTGCCGGACAGCGGGAGCAGTACTTC. The chain employs TRBV20-1 and TRBJ2-7, with D perhaps matching TRBD1 (6 bases). The CDR3 is made up of 12 amino acids. Per the germline V gene, CDR1 is DFQATT and CDR2 is SNEGSKA (reference sequence). Trimming took off 6 bases at V and 7 bases at J, with 16 bases between the two ends.

The V call is TRBV2, the J call TRBJ2-1; no firm D call. The V gene's germline CDR1 is SNHLY and CDR2 FYNNEI. V was pared by 1 base and J by 14 bases, with 12 bases between. The CDR3 is 12 residues long. In DNA form, the CDR3 reads TGTGCCAGCAGTGAAGGTATCCAAAGAGAGTTCTTC. This gives the protein CASSEGIQREFF.

J is TRBJ2-7 and V is TRBV4-1; D remains ambiguous. CDR1 MGHRA and CDR2 YSYEKL come from the germline V gene. The CDR3 runs to 17 residues. The germline V and J ends were trimmed by 2 bases and 6 bases, with 23 bases remaining between them. CDR3 in amino acids: CASSQIPPEVRPPEQYF. The CDR3 coding sequence is TGCGCCAGCAGCCAAATCCCCCCAGAGGTTCGTCCCCCCGAGCAGTACTTC.

The chain has TRBV21-1 and TRBJ2-1; the DNA was not compared with TRBD2, the D call given in the table. TRBV21-1 is a listed pseudogene. The CDR3 totals 18 residues. As DNA, the CDR3 is TGTGCCAGCAGCAAAGAGAAGGTGACTAGCGGGAACTGCAATGAGCAGTTCTTC. Translated, it gives CASSKEKVTSGNCNEQFF.

This rearrangement joins TRBV10-3 to TRBJ1-2, with 7 bases fitting TRBD1. Germline-derived CDR1 and CDR2 are ENHRY and SYGVKD. J gave up 5 bases and V 5 bases, and 14 bases lay outside the gene matches. This CDR3 contains 16 residues. In nucleotides, the CDR3 is TGTGCCATCAGTCAACTTCAGGGGGTCACTGGGTATGGCTACACCTTC. The encoded protein is CAISQLQGVTGYGYTF.

The chain employs TRBV11-1 and TRBJ2-7, with D perhaps matching TRBD2 (6 bases). Germline V gene lookup returns CDR1 SGHAT and CDR2 FQDESV (reference sequence). V was trimmed by 0 bases and J by 2 bases, leaving 8 bases between them. The CDR3 sequence is 14 residues long. The CDR3 nucleotides read TGTGCCAGCAGCTTAGCGGGGACTCCCTACGAGCAGTACTTC. It is translated as CASSLAGTPYEQYF. Using reference TRBV11-1 and TRBJ2-7 for the parts outside the CDR3, the full variable domain is EAEVAQSPRYKITEKSQAVAFWCDPISGHATLYWYRQILGQGPELLVQFQDESVVDDSQLPKDRFSAERLKGVDSTLKIQPAELGDSAMYLCASSLAGTPYEQYFGPGTRLTVT.

The chain uses TRBV29-1 and TRBJ2-7; TRBD2 aligns across 10 bases. Germline V lookup: CDR1 SQVTM, CDR2 ANQGSEA. The CDR3 sequence is 14 residues long. V was pared by 4 bases and J by 3 bases, with 6 bases of the junction left unmatched. This chain's CDR3 is CSVVASGSSYEQYF. DNA for the CDR3: TGCAGCGTTGTCGCTAGCGGGAGTAGCTACGAGCAGTACTTC.

The J gene is TRBJ2-3, the V gene TRBV7-2, with D maybe TRBD2 (6 bases). Germline CDR1 and CDR2: SGHTA and FQGNSA. CDR3 length: 14 amino acids. Deletions cut 6 bases from V and 6 bases from J, with 16 bases between. CDR3 residues: CASSTGTSTDTQYF. For the CDR3, the DNA is TGTGCCAGCAGTACCGGGACTTCTACCGATACGCAGTATTTT.

V and J are TRBV28 and TRBJ2-7, with D possibly TRBD1 on 5 matching bases. This CDR3 spans 14 amino acids. Germline lookup yields CDR1 MDHEN and CDR2 SYDVKM. Trimming took 2 bases from V and 4 from J, leaving 12 bases between them. The CDR3 reads CASSLRQTAYEQYF. DNA for the CDR3: TGTGCCAGCAGTTTAAGACAGACAGCATACGAGCAGTACTTC.

Written as DNA, the CDR3 is TGTGCCAGCAGCCCGACGACTCCAACCTACAATGAGCAGTTCTTC. Translating it yields CASSPTTPTYNEQFF. This sequence joins TRBV7-9 and TRBJ2-1; D unclear. The CDR3 consists of 15 residues. In germline, CDR1 is SEHNR, CDR2 FQNEAQ (reference sequence). V was trimmed by 5 bases and J by 2 bases, leaving 13 bases between them. Full variable domain (outside the CDR3, taken from reference TRBV7-9 and TRBJ2-1): DTGVSQNPRHKITKRGQNVTFRCDPISEHNRLYWYRQTLGQGPEFLTYFQNEAQLEKSRLLSDRFSAERPKGSFSTLEIQRTEQGDSAMYLCASSPTTPTYNEQFFGPGTRLTVL.

The gene calls are TRBV25-1 and TRBJ1-4; TRBD1 matches 8 bases. J gave up 7 bases and V 3 bases, and 4 bases lay outside the gene matches. The CDR3 covers 14 residues. The V gene's germline CDR1 is MGHDK and CDR2 SYGVNS. CDR3 in amino acids: CASSEGRGPEKLFF. CDR3 bases: TGTGCCAGCAGTGAGGGCAGGGGGCCTGAAAAACTGTTTTTT.

On this clone: The identical CDR3 is also encoded by other nucleotide sequences in the sample. This chain joins TRBV29-1 and TRBJ1-1; no clear D. CDR3 size: 12 residues. The germline V gene encodes CDR1 SQVTM and CDR2 ANQGSEA. CDR3 DNA: TGCAGTGCCCTAGAGGGGAACACTGAAGCTTTCTTT. Translating gives CSALEGNTEAFF.

V usage is TRBV30 and J usage is TRBJ1-1; D unresolved. Germline assignment: CDR1 GTSNPN and CDR2 SVGIG (reference sequence). Trimming cost V 5 bases and J 0 bases, with 13 bases left between them. The CDR3 consists of 14 residues. The CDR3 DNA reads TGTGCCTGGGGCCTCGGGAGTATGAACACTGAAGCTTTCTTT. As protein: CAWGLGSMNTEAFF.